The rows below give T cell receptor beta chains drawn from one sample of a study of Ad26.COV2.S vaccination and SARS-CoV-2 variants. The table came from immunoSEQ multiplex PCR; TCRdb's copy has only in-frame clones and leaves some out. The data contain some 300,000 clones, around four fifths of them seen just once; the ten biggest clones take up approximately 2.1%. The sequencing used peripheral blood, collected in a trial of Ad26.COV2.S vaccine versus placebo. All receptors derive from a person aged 18 to 65 who received the Ad26.COV2.S COVID-19 vaccine or a placebo. Both conserved end residues are part of each CDR3. The D gene is left open where the match is weak. Rows give clone size only sometimes, using once, few, many, or a class for an expanded clone.

DNA	CDR3	V	J	D	size
TGCGCCAGCAGTTTTGGACGAGGCGACTATGGCTACACCTTC	CASSFGRGDYGYTF	TRBV5-1	TRBJ1-2	NA	NA
TGTGCCAGCAGCGAGGGGACTAGTCCAAGCTCCTACAATGAGCAGTTCTTC	CASSEGTSPSSYNEQFF	TRBV2	TRBJ2-1	TRBD2	NA
TGTGCCAGAAGCCAACCGACTAGCGGGTCCTTACCCGGCTACAATGAGCAGTTCTTC	CARSQPTSGSLPGYNEQFF	TRBV5-3	TRBJ2-1	TRBD2	NA
TGTGCCAGCACCTGGGTGGTGCAGGGGAAAACCTACGAGCAGTACTTC	CASTWVVQGKTYEQYF	TRBV27	TRBJ2-7	NA	once
TGTGCCAGCAGTGTAAGAATGCAGGCCTACGAGCAGTACTTC	CASSVRMQAYEQYF	TRBV2	TRBJ2-7	NA	NA
TGTGCCAGCAGCTTAGTGGGTGCCAATGAGCAGTTCTTC	CASSLVGANEQFF	TRBV13	TRBJ2-1	NA	NA
TGTGCCAGCAGTTTCGGGCAGGGAGTAGGAGAGCAGTACTTC	CASSFGQGVGEQYF	TRBV27	TRBJ2-7	NA	NA
TGTGCCACCAGTGACAATGACAGGGGTAGGTACGAGCAGTACTTC	CATSDNDRGRYEQYF	TRBV24-1	TRBJ2-7	TRBD1	NA
TGTGCCAGTAGTGGCTTGTTTAAGACAACTAATGAAAAACTGTTTTTT	CASSGLFKTTNEKLFF	TRBV19	TRBJ1-4	NA	NA
TGCAGTGCTAGTCCCCCGGGACTAGCGGGGGGATTTCCAGGGACCCAGTACTTC	CSASPPGLAGGFPGTQYF	TRBV20-1	TRBJ2-5	TRBD2	NA
TGTGCCAGTAGTGTTGGACCGTACCAAGAGACCCAGTACTTC	CASSVGPYQETQYF	TRBV19	TRBJ2-5	NA	NA
TGTGCCAGCAGTGACTCGGGACAGGGGTCCGGCTCCTACAATGAGCAGTTCTTC	CASSDSGQGSGSYNEQFF	TRBV6-4	TRBJ2-1	TRBD1	NA
TGTGCCAGCACCCAACGGGGGGGTAGCTACTATGGCTACACCTTC	CASTQRGGSYYGYTF	TRBV6-5	TRBJ1-2	NA	NA
TGCGCCAGCAGCCCTGGGACAGGGGGCGCACCCAAGGACACTGAAGCTTTCTTT	CASSPGTGGAPKDTEAFF	TRBV5-1	TRBJ1-1	TRBD1	NA
TGTGCCAGCAGTTCTAACAGGGGGGGAATATATTTT	CASSSNRGGIYF	TRBV6-5	TRBJ1-3	TRBD1	NA
TGTGCCAGCAGCTTAGTTGGCAGAACCTACGAGCAGTACTTC	CASSLVGRTYEQYF	TRBV7-2	TRBJ2-7	NA	NA
TGTGCCAGCAGGCCGGAGGGGAAGACCCAGTACTTC	CASRPEGKTQYF	TRBV5-8	TRBJ2-5	NA	NA
TGCGCCAGCAGCCCGGGCGGCAGGGAGGAGACCCAGTACTTC	CASSPGGREETQYF	TRBV5-1	TRBJ2-5	NA	NA
TGCGCCAGCAGGCCACTAGCGGGGGGTACCTCTGGGGCCAACGTCCTGACTTTC	CASRPLAGGTSGANVLTF	TRBV4-1	TRBJ2-6	TRBD2	NA
TGCGCCAGCAGCGATCGAAAGACAGGGTACGGTGGCTACACCTTC	CASSDRKTGYGGYTF	TRBV4-1	TRBJ1-2	TRBD1	NA
TGTGCCAGCAACGATGGGACTTACGGCTATGTTGAAAAACTGTTTTTT	CASNDGTYGYVEKLFF	TRBV28	TRBJ1-4	NA	NA
TGCGCCAGCAGCCAAGGGCAGGCTCTAGGAGGCTACACCTTC	CASSQGQALGGYTF	TRBV4-1	TRBJ1-2	NA	NA
TGTGCCAGCAGTGGAGTGACAGGGGGGTACGAGCAGTACTTC	CASSGVTGGYEQYF	TRBV27	TRBJ2-7	TRBD1	NA
TGTGCCAGTAGTATGGGGGGGACAGGGATCGACGAGCAGTACTTC	CASSMGGTGIDEQYF	TRBV19	TRBJ2-7	TRBD1	few
TGCAGTGCTAGTGAATTTGGCGGGAGGAACACTGAAGCTTTCTTT	CSASEFGGRNTEAFF	TRBV20-1	TRBJ1-1	NA	NA